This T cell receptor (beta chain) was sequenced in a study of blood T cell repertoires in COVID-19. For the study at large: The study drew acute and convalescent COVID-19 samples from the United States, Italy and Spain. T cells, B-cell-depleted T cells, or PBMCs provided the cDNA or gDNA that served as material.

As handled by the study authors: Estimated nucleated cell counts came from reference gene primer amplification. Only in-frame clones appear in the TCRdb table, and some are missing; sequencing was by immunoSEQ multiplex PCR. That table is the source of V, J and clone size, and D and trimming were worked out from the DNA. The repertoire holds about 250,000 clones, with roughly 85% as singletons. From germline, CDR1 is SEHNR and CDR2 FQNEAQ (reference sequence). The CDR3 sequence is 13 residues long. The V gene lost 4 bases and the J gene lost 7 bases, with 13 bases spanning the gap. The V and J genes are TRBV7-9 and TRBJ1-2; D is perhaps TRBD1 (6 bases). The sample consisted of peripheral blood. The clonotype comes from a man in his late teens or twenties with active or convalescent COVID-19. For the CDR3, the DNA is TGTGCCAGCAGCTCACAGGGAAATTCTGGCTACACCTTC. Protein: CASSSQGNSGYTF.